One sample yielded the 28 T cell receptor beta chains listed below, sequenced in a study of cytomegalovirus exposure and HLA in healthy donors. PCR amplification relied on 60 Vbeta primers (plus 13 Jbeta primers). This table comes from immunoSEQ multiplex PCR, and its TCRdb copy is limited to in-frame clones, with some not included. The sample includes around 150,000 clones, around 76% of them seen just once. Sequenced material: PBMCs. All receptors come from a man between 18 and 29 years old in good health and CMV-seronegative.

The J gene is TRBJ2-5, the V gene TRBV2, with 7 bases identical to TRBD1. Germline lookup yields CDR1 SNHLY and CDR2 FYNNEI. Trimming took 1 base from V and 3 from J; bases not matched to a gene: 5. There are 15 residues in the CDR3. This CDR3 reads CASSEGLTGEETQYF. The CDR3 DNA is TGTGCCAGCAGTGAAGGACTTACAGGGGAAGAGACCCAGTACTTC.

This chain joins TRBV10-1 and TRBJ2-7; D perhaps matches TRBD2 (5 bases). The CDR3 spans 15 residues. The ends were cut back, 2 bases at V and 0 bases at J, with 11 bases in the middle. Germline values: CDR1 WNHNN, CDR2 SYGVQD (reference sequence). CDR3 protein: CASSEGAGVSYEQYF. The CDR3, as DNA: TGCGCCAGCAGTGAGGGCGCCGGGGTCTCCTACGAGCAGTACTTC.

This clone was detected only a few times. The chain combines TRBV6-4 with TRBJ2-1, with 8 bases fitting TRBD2. Germline assignment: CDR1 MRHNA and CDR2 SNTAGT. This CDR3 comprises 16 residues. Trimming took 6 bases from V and 1 from J; bases not matched to a gene: 8. CDR3 protein: CASRFTSGGSYNEQFF. CDR3 in DNA: TGTGCCAGCAGATTTACTAGCGGAGGGTCCTACAATGAGCAGTTCTTC.

The chain couples TRBV6-5 to TRBJ2-2, with a tentative D call TRBD1 (5 bases). Germline V gene lookup returns CDR1 MNHEY and CDR2 SVGAGI. This CDR3 comprises 15 residues. Between the trimmed V and J ends, which lost 2 bases and 3 bases, there was a span of 10 bases. The CDR3 loop is CASSYDRRDTGELFF. In nucleotides, the CDR3 is TGTGCCAGCAGTTACGACAGAAGAGACACCGGGGAGCTGTTTTTT.

Written as DNA, the CDR3 is TGTGCCAGTAGAAGACAGGACAGGGCAAGCAATCAGCCCCAGCATTTT. Protein: CASRRQDRASNQPQHF. The gene calls are TRBV19 and TRBJ1-5, with 8 bases aligning to TRBD1. V was clipped by 6 bases and J by 1 base; unmatched bases: 8. Germline V gene lookup returns CDR1 LNHDA and CDR2 SQIVND (reference sequence). There are 16 residues in the CDR3.

The J gene is TRBJ2-7, the V gene TRBV29-1; 7 bases agree with TRBD1. The V gene end was trimmed by 4 bases and the J gene end by 5 bases; junction bases not matched to a gene: 8. The CDR3 has 13 amino acids. CDR1 and CDR2 from the germline V gene are SQVTM and ANQGSEA. The chain's CDR3 is CSVGTGARNEQYF. The CDR3 DNA reads as TGCAGCGTTGGAACAGGGGCTAGGAACGAGCAGTACTTC.

This clone was observed a few times. The chain uses TRBV5-1 and TRBJ1-4, with D uncertain. The V gene lost 2 bases and the J gene lost 7 bases, with 15 bases spanning the gap. This CDR3 has 15 residues. Germline V lookup: CDR1 SGHRS, CDR2 YFSETQ. As DNA, the CDR3 is TGCGCCAGCAGCTTATACGGGGATATTGGTGAAAAACTGTTTTTT. The encoded protein is CASSLYGDIGEKLFF.

This sequence joins TRBV19 and TRBJ2-2, with a possible D match to TRBD2 (6 bases). The CDR3 is 15 amino acids. Trimming removed 3 bases at V and 2 bases at J, with 10 bases between. The germline V gene has CDR1 LNHDA and CDR2 SQIVND (reference sequence). The CDR3 sequence is CASSIGGVNTGELFF. In nucleotides, the CDR3 is TGTGCCAGTAGTATCGGCGGGGTAAACACCGGGGAGCTGTTTTTT.

This clone was seen only a few times. V and J are TRBV30 and TRBJ1-1; D possibly corresponds to TRBD1 (5 bases). V lost 3 bases to trimming and J lost 5 bases, with 10 bases between them. The CDR3 extends over 12 amino acids. CDR1 and CDR2 (germline): GTSNPN, SVGIG (reference sequence). CDR3 DNA: TGTGCCTGGAGAGTGGGACTTACTGAAGCTTTCTTT. Its translation is CAWRVGLTEAFF.

This clone was picked up a small number of times. This sequence joins TRBV11-3 and TRBJ1-3; TRBD1 might be the D (6 bases). The CDR3 consists of 15 residues. V dropped 3 bases and J dropped 4 bases, with 13 bases sitting between them. The germline V gene has CDR1 SGHNT and CDR2 YENEEA. CDR3 bases: TGTGCCAGCAGCTTCTACGGGACATACGGAAACACCATATATTTT. Its protein product is CASSFYGTYGNTIYF.

The chain joins TRBV7-3 to TRBJ1-2; 10 nucleotides agree with TRBD1. Germline-derived CDR1 and CDR2 are SGHTA and FQGTGA. The CDR3 totals 13 residues. Trimming at V came to 5 bases and at J to 8 bases, leaving 5 bases not matched to a gene. The CDR3 DNA follows: TGTGCCAGCAGCAGCGGGACAGGGGACGGCTACACCTTC. Residues: CASSSGTGDGYTF.

This chain links TRBV5-6 with TRBJ2-1; 10 nucleotides match TRBD2. The CDR3 extends over 17 amino acids. J was trimmed by 6 bases and V by 3 bases; bases with no gene match: 12. Germline assignment: CDR1 SGHDT and CDR2 YYEEEE. For the CDR3, the DNA is TGTGCCAGCAGCTCGACAAATCTAGCGGGAGTCATCAATGAGCAGTTCTTC. Translation: CASSSTNLAGVINEQFF.

This clone was detected only a few times. This rearrangement joins TRBV29-1 to TRBJ1-1, with TRBD1 matching over 11 bases. The CDR3 is 15 amino acids. V lost 2 bases, J lost 12 bases, and 14 bases stayed unmatched. The germline V gene has CDR1 SQVTM and CDR2 ANQGSEA. This chain's CDR3 is CSVERNTGQGGGTFF. CDR3 coding DNA: TGCAGCGTTGAAAGGAATACGGGACAGGGGGGTGGAACTTTCTTT.

This clone has just a few counts. This chain uses TRBV11-2 with TRBJ2-4, with a tentative D call TRBD1 (7 bases). Per the germline V gene, CDR1 is SGHAT and CDR2 is FQNNGV. V was shortened by 5 bases and J by 5 bases, with 13 bases between the two germline ends. CDR3 size: 14 residues. The CDR3 protein is CASSHDREENIQYF. DNA of the CDR3: TGTGCCAGCAGCCACGACAGGGAGGAAAACATTCAGTACTTC. The entire variable domain, with the rest obtained from reference TRBV11-2 and TRBJ2-4, is as follows: EAGVAQSPRYKIIEKRQSVAFWCNPISGHATLYWYQQILGQGPKLLIQFQNNGVVDDSQLPKDRFSAERLKGVDSTLKIQPAKLEDSAVYLCASSHDREENIQYFGAGTRLSVL.

The chain couples TRBV29-1 to TRBJ2-3; the match to TRBD2 covers 14 bases. V dropped 7 bases and J dropped 6; count of bases not matched to a gene: 12. Looked up from germline, CDR1 is SQVTM and CDR2 is ANQGSEA. The CDR3 contains 16 residues. The CDR3 sequence: CSAAGTSGSSWDTQYF. The CDR3, as DNA: TGCAGCGCCGCTGGGACTAGCGGGAGTTCATGGGATACGCAGTATTTT.

The chain employs TRBV5-4 and TRBJ1-3, with a possible D match to TRBD1 (5 bases). Germline CDR1 and CDR2: SGHNT and YYREEE (reference sequence). Trimming shortened V by 0 bases and J by 5 bases, and 12 bases separated the two germline ends. The CDR3 length is 15 residues. Here the CDR3 DNA reads TGTGCCAGCAGCTTGGCGCCGGACAAGAGAAACACCATATATTTT. Encoded protein: CASSLAPDKRNTIYF. Filled out from reference TRBV5-4 and TRBJ1-3, the complete variable domain reads ETGVTQSPTHLIKTRGQQVTLRCSSQSGHNTVSWYQQALGQGPQFIFQYYREEENGRGNFPPRFSGLQFPNYSSELNVNALELDDSALYLCASSLAPDKRNTIYFGEGSWLTVV.

This chain joins TRBV2 and TRBJ2-5; 7 bases fit TRBD1. The CDR3 extends over 15 amino acids. The germline gives CDR1 SNHLY, CDR2 FYNNEI. V was pared by 4 bases and J by 4 bases, with 9 bases of the junction left unmatched. The CDR3 region is CASSAGRQGGETQYF. Written as DNA, the CDR3 is TGTGCCAGCAGTGCGGGTCGACAGGGTGGAGAGACCCAGTACTTC.

This CDR3 is CASSLARGPPSYEQYF. The CDR3 DNA reads TGTGCCAGCAGCTTAGCGCGGGGGCCCCCCTCCTACGAGCAGTACTTC. The chain combines TRBV7-9 with TRBJ2-7, with D possibly TRBD2 on 7 matching bases. From germline, CDR1 is SEHNR and CDR2 FQNEAQ (reference sequence). Trimming took 0 bases from V and 0 from J, leaving 12 bases between them. CDR3 length: 16 amino acids.

J is TRBJ2-2 and V is TRBV28; TRBD1 is a possible D gene (5 bases). Trimming took off 2 bases at V and 0 bases at J, with 10 bases between the two ends. CDR3 length: 16 amino acids. Germline-derived CDR1 and CDR2 are MDHEN and SYDVKM. The CDR3 DNA reads TGTGCCAGCAGTTTACAAGGGGCGACGAACACCGGGGAGCTGTTTTTT. Amino acid sequence: CASSLQGATNTGELFF.

The genes are TRBV7-3 and TRBJ2-1; 10 bases are a match to TRBD2. Germline CDR1 reads SGHTA; CDR2 reads FQGTGA. This CDR3 has 14 amino acids. The V gene end was trimmed by 3 bases and the J gene end by 8 bases; junction bases not matched to a gene: 4. CDR3 sequence: CASSLGLAPDEQFF. The CDR3, as DNA: TGTGCCAGCAGCTTGGGACTAGCGCCCGATGAGCAGTTCTTC. The entire variable domain, with the rest obtained from reference TRBV7-3 and TRBJ2-1, is as follows: GAGVSQTPSNKVTEKGKYVELRCDPISGHTALYWYRQSLGQGPEFLIYFQGTGAADDSGLPNDRFFAVRPEGSVSTLKIQRTERGDSAVYLCASSLGLAPDEQFFGPGTRLTVL.

The CDR3 is CASSLGSGGSSTDTQYF. CDR3 bases: TGTGCCAGCAGCTTGGGCAGCGGGGGGTCTAGCACAGATACGCAGTATTTT. The genes are TRBV7-9 and TRBJ2-3; 9 bases map to TRBD2. V dropped 3 bases and J dropped 0; count of bases not matched to a gene: 7. Per germline, CDR1 SEHNR and CDR2 FQNEAQ (reference sequence). The CDR3 length is 17 residues.

The V gene is TRBV9, the J gene TRBJ1-1; D call uncertain. The CDR3 sequence is 15 residues long. The V end lost 3 bases, the J end lost 1 base, and 13 bases lay between the germline ends. Germline V lookup: CDR1 SGDLS, CDR2 YYNGEE. CDR3: CASSATGLTNTEAFF. CDR3 bases: TGTGCCAGCAGCGCCACTGGACTGACGAACACTGAAGCTTTCTTT.

This clone was seen only once. Here the CDR3 DNA reads TGCGCCAGCAGACCGCATTGGACAGGGGCCTCATGGGGAGGCTACACCTTC. It specifies CASRPHWTGASWGGYTF. The chain combines TRBV4-1 with TRBJ1-2; 9 bases map to TRBD1. This CDR3 has 17 residues. Germline V gives CDR1 MGHRA, CDR2 YSYEKL. With 6 bases clipped from V and 8 bases from J, the junction kept 19 bases outside the gene matches.

This clone turned up a few times. This chain joins TRBV5-1 and TRBJ2-5; perhaps TRBD1 as D (5 bases). V was clipped by 2 bases and J by 0 bases, with 8 bases between them. Germline CDR1 and CDR2: SGHRS and YFSETQ. The CDR3 contains 14 residues. CDR3 nucleotides: TGCGCCAGCAGCTTACAGGAGTACCAAGAGACCCAGTACTTC. Protein sequence: CASSLQEYQETQYF.

This chain connects TRBV5-6 to TRBJ1-2, with D perhaps TRBD1 (5 bases). The CDR3 extends over 18 amino acids. V lost 0 bases and J 6 bases, leaving 24 bases between the germline ends. Looked up from germline, CDR1 is SGHDT and CDR2 is YYEEEE. CDR3 DNA sequence: TGTGCCAGCAGCTTGGTAATAGTGGCTACAGGCGAAGGCCATGGCTACACCTTC. It specifies CASSLVIVATGEGHGYTF.

The rearrangement links TRBV11-1 to TRBJ2-3, with D perhaps TRBD2 (6 bases). Germline V gene data show CDR1 as SGHAT and CDR2 as FQDESV (reference sequence). This CDR3 is 15 amino acids long. Trimming removed 1 base at V and 4 bases at J, with 12 bases between. This CDR3 reads CASSLGAASADTQYF. The CDR3 nucleotides are TGTGCCAGCAGCTTAGGGGCAGCTAGCGCAGATACGCAGTATTTT.

The genes are TRBV30 and TRBJ2-3; possibly TRBD2 for D (5 bases). Trimming removed 2 bases at V and 1 base at J, with 10 bases between. The germline V gene has CDR1 GTSNPN and CDR2 SVGIG (reference sequence). This CDR3 is built from 14 residues. The CDR3 spells CAWSRTGRTDTQYF. The CDR3 DNA is TGTGCCTGGAGTCGGACTGGACGCACAGATACGCAGTATTTT.

The J gene is TRBJ2-7, the V gene TRBV28; 8 positions match TRBD2. The CDR3 runs to 15 residues. V lost 8 bases to trimming and J lost 4 bases; unmatched junction nucleotides: 13. The V gene's germline CDR1 is MDHEN and CDR2 SYDVKM. This CDR3 reads CASSPGTGGVYEQYF. In DNA form, the CDR3 reads TGTGCCAGCTCCCCCGGGACCGGGGGGGTATACGAGCAGTACTTC.